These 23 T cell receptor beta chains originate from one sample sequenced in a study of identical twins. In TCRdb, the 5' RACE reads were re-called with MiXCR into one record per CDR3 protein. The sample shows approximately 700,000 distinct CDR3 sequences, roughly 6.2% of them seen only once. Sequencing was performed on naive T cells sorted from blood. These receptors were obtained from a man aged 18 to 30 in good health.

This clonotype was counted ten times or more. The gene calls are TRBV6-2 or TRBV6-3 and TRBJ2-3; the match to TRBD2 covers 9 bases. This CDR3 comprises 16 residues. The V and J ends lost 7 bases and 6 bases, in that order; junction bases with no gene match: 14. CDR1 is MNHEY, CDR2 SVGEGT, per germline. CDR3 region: CASTQPSSGRPDTQYF. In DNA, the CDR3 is TGTGCCAGCACCCAACCATCCAGCGGGAGGCCTGATACGCAGTATTTT.

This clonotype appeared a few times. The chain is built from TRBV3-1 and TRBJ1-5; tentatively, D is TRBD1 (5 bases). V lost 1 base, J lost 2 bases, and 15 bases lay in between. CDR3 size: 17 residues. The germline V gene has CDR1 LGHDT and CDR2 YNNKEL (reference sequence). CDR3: CASSQGSGGVGNQPQHF. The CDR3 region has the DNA TGTGCCAGCAGCCAAGGGAGCGGGGGGGTTGGCAATCAGCCCCAGCATTTT.

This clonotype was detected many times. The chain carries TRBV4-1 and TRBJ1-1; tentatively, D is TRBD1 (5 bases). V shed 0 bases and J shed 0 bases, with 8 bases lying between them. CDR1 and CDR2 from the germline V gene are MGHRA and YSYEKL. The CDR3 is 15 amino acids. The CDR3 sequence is CASSQEGGLNTEAFF. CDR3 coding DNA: TGCGCCAGCAGCCAAGAGGGGGGTTTGAACACTGAAGCTTTCTTT.

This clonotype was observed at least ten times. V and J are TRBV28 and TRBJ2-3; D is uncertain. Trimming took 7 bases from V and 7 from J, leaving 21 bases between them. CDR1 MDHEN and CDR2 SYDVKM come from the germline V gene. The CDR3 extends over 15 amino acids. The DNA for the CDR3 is TGTGCCAGCAAATCATCCCCCTCCCTTGTGAATACGCAGTATTTT. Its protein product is CASKSSPSLVNTQYF.

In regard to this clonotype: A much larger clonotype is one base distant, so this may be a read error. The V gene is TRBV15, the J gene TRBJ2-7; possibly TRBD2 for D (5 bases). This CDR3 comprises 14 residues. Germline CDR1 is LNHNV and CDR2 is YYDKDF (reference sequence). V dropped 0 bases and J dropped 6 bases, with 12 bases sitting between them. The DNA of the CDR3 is TGTGCCACCAGCAGAGATCCCATAGGGAGCGAGCAGTACTTC. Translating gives CATSRDPIGSEQYF.

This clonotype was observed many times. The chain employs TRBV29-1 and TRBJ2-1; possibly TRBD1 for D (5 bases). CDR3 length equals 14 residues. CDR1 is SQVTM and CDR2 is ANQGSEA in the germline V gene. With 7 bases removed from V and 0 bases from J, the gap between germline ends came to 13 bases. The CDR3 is CSDTQGSSYNEQFF. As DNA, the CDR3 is TGCAGCGATACGCAGGGAAGCTCCTACAATGAGCAGTTCTTC.

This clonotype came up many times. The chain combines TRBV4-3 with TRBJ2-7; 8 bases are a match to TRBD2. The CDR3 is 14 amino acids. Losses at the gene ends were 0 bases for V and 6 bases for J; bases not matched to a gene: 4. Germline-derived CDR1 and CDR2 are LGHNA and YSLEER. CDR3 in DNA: TGCGCCAGCAGCCAAGATCGGGCGGGAGGCGAGCAGTACTTC. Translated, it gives CASSQDRAGGEQYF.

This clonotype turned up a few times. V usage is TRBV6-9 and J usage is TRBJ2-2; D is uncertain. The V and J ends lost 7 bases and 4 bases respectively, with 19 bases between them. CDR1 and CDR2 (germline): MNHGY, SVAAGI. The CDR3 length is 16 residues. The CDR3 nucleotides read TGTGCCAGCATCTTCGTTAGCCATGATTTCACCGGGGAGCTGTTTTTT. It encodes CASIFVSHDFTGELFF.

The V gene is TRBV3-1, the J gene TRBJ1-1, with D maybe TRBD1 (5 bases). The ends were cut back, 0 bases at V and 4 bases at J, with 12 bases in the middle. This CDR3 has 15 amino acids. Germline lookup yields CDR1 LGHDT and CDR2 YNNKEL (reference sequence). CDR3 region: CASSQEGRFSTEAFF. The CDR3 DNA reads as TGTGCCAGCAGCCAAGAGGGGCGGTTTAGCACTGAAGCTTTCTTT.

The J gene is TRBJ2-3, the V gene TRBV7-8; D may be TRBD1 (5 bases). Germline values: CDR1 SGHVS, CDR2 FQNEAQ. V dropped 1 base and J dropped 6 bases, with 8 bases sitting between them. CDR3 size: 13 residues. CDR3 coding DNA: TGTGCCAGCAGCTTAGGACAGAGGGATACGCAGTATTTT. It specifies CASSLGQRDTQYF.

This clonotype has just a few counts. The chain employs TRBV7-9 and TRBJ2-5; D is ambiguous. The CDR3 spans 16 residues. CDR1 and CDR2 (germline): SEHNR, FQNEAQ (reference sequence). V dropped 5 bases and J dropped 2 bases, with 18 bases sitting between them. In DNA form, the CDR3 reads TGTGCCAGCAGCGAAATGTTCCATTCGGCGCAAGAGACCCAGTACTTC. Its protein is CASSEMFHSAQETQYF.

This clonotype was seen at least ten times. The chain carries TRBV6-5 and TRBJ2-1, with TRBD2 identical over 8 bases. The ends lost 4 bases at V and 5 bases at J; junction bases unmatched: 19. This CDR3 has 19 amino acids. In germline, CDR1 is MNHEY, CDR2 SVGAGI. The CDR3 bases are TGTGCCAGCAGTTTCCACCCCGAAAAAGCGGGAGTAGACCACAATGAGCAGTTCTTC. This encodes CASSFHPEKAGVDHNEQFF.

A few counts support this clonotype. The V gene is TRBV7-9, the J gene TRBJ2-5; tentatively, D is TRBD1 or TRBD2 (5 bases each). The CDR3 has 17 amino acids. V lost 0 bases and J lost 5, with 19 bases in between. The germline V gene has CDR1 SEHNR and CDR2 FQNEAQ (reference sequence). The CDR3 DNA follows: TGTGCCAGCAGCTTAGCTTTTGAGGGGAATACTGCGGAGACCCAGTACTTC. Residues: CASSLAFEGNTAETQYF. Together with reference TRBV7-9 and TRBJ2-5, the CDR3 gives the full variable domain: DTGVSQNPRHKITKRGQNVTFRCDPISEHNRLYWYRQTLGQGPEFLTYFQNEAQLEKSRLLSDRFSAERPKGSFSTLEIQRTEQGDSAMYLCASSLAFEGNTAETQYFGPGTRLLVL.

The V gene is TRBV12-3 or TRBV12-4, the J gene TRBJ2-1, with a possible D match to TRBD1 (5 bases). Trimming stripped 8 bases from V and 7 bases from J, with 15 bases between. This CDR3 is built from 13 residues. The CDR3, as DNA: TGTGCCAGCTCTGAGACAGTCCGGAATGAGCAGTTCTTC. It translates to CASSETVRNEQFF.

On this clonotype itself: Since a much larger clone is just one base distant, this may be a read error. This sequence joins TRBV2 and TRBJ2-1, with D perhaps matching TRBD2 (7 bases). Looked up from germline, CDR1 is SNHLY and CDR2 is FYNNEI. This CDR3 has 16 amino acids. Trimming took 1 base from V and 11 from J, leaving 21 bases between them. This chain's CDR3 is CASSEVSIGRGNQQFF. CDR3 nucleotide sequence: TGTGCCAGCAGTGAAGTTTCTATTGGGAGGGGGAATCAGCAGTTCTTC.

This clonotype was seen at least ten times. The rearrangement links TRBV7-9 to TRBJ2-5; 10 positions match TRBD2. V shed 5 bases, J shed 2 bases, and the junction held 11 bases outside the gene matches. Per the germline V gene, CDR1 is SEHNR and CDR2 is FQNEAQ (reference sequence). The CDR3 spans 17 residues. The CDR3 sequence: CASSHNASGSRQETQYF. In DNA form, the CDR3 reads TGTGCCAGCAGCCACAACGCTAGCGGGAGTCGTCAAGAGACCCAGTACTTC. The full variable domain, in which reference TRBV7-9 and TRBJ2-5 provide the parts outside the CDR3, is DTGVSQNPRHKITKRGQNVTFRCDPISEHNRLYWYRQTLGQGPEFLTYFQNEAQLEKSRLLSDRFSAERPKGSFSTLEIQRTEQGDSAMYLCASSHNASGSRQETQYFGPGTRLLVL.

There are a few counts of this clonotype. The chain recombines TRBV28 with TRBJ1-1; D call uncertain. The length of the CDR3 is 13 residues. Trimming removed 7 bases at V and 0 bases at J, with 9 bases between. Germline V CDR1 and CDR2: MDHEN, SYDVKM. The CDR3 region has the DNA TGTGCCAGCACCGGGATCATGAACACTGAAGCTTTCTTT. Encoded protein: CASTGIMNTEAFF.

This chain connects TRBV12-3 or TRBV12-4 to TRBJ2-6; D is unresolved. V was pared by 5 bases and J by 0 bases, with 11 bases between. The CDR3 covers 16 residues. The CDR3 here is CASSLSAASGANVLTF. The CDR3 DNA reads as TGTGCCAGCAGTCTATCCGCTGCCTCTGGGGCCAACGTCCTGACTTTC.

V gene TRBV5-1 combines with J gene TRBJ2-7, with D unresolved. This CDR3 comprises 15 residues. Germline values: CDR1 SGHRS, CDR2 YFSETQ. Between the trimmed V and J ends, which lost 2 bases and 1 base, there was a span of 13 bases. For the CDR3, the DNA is TGCGCCAGCAGCTTAACGCGCTTAGGGTCCTACGAGCAGTACTTC. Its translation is CASSLTRLGSYEQYF.

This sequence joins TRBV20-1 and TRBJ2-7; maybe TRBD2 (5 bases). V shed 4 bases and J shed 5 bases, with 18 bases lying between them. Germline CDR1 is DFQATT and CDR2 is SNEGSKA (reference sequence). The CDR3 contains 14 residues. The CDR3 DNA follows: TGCAGTGCTAACGGGGTACTCGTCCGCGACGAGCAGTACTTC. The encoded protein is CSANGVLVRDEQYF.

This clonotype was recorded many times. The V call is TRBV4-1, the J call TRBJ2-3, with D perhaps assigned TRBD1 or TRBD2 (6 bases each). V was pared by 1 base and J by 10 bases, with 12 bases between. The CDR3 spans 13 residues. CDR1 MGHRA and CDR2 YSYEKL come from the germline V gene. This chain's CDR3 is CASSQARGASQYF. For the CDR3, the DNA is TGCGCCAGCAGCCAAGCGAGGGGGGCATCGCAGTATTTT.

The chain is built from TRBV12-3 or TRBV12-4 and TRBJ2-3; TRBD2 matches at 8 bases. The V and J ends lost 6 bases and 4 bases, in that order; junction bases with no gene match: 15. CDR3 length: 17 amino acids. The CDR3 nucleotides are TGTGCCAGCAGCCCTATCCGTGGGACTAGTTTCGCAGATACGCAGTATTTT. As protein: CASSPIRGTSFADTQYF.

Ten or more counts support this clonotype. This chain's CDR3 is CASSFEPRAGYTF. The DNA for the CDR3 is TGTGCCAGCAGTTTTGAACCAAGAGCTGGCTACACCTTC. V gene TRBV12-3 or TRBV12-4 combines with J gene TRBJ1-2, with D hard to call. V lost 3 bases and J 7 bases, leaving 12 bases between the germline ends. The CDR3 has 13 amino acids.